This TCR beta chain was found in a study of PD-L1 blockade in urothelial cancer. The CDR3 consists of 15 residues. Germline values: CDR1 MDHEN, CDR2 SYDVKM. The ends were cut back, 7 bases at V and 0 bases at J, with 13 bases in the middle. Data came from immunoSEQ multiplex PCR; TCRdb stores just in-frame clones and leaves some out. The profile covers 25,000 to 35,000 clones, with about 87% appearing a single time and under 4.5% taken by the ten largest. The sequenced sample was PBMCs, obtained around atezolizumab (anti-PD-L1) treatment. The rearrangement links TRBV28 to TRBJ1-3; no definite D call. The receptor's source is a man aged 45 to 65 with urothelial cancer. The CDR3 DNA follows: TGTGCCAGCACTCCCGGCGGGAACTCTGGAAACACCATATATTTT. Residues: CASTPGGNSGNTIYF.